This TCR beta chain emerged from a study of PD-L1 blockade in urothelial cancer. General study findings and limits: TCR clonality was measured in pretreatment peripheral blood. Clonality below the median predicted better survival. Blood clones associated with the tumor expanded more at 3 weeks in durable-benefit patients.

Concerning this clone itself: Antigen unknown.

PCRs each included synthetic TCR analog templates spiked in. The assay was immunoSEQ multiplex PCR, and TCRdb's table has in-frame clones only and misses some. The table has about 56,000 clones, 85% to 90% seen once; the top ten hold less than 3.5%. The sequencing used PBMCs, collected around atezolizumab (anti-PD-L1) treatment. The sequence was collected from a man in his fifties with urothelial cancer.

The CDR3: CASSQTGVRNEQFF. The CDR3 DNA sequence: TGTGCCAGCAGCCAAACGGGAGTACGAAATGAGCAGTTCTTC. The chain couples TRBV14 to TRBJ2-1, with D possibly TRBD2 on 6 matching bases. Trimming took 2 bases from V and 7 from J, leaving 12 bases between them. The CDR3 contains 14 residues. Germline loops: CDR1 SGHDN, CDR2 FVKESK.